This passage covers 9 T cell receptor beta chains from one sample sequenced in a study of shared clonotypes between healthy human individuals. The protocol was immunoSEQ multiplex PCR, while the TCRdb copy is restricted to in-frame clones and leaves out a portion. Of 950,000 to 1,100,000 clones listed, approximately 76% were seen once; the top ten hold 1.4% to 1.5%. Material: memory CD4+ T cells sorted from blood. This sample's subset: CD45RA-negative fraction. The receptors derive from a man aged 18 to 29 in good health.

The CDR3 loop reads CASSQGLGSTEAFF. For the CDR3, the DNA is TGCGCCAGCAGCCAAGGACTCGGCTCCACTGAAGCTTTCTTT. V gene TRBV5-1 combines with J gene TRBJ1-1; no definite D call. Germline CDR1 and CDR2: SGHRS and YFSETQ. V was clipped by 4 bases and J by 4 bases, with 14 bases between them. The CDR3 has 14 residues.

This clone showed up many times. CDR3 DNA: TGTGCCAGCAGCTTGGCAGGTTACCAAGAGACCCAGTACTTC. As protein: CASSLAGYQETQYF. The V gene is TRBV11-2, the J gene TRBJ2-5; D uncertain. Trimming pared 3 bases from V and 0 bases from J, leaving 8 bases between. The germline V gene has CDR1 SGHAT and CDR2 FQNNGV. The CDR3 consists of 14 residues.

The rearrangement links TRBV6-5 to TRBJ2-3; TRBD2 matches at 9 bases. The germline gives CDR1 MNHEY, CDR2 SVGAGI. V lost 5 bases, J lost 4 bases, and 7 bases stayed unmatched. This CDR3 spans 15 amino acids. CDR3 region: CASSIQRGESDTQYF. CDR3 in DNA: TGTGCCAGCAGTATACAGCGGGGGGAGTCAGATACGCAGTATTTT.

The rearrangement uses TRBV27 and TRBJ2-5, with D maybe TRBD2 (5 bases). Germline assignment: CDR1 MNHEY and CDR2 SMNVEV (reference sequence). Trimming pared 9 bases from V and 0 bases from J, leaving 17 bases between. CDR3 size: 15 residues. CDR3 coding DNA: TGTGCCAGTCGGCGGGCAGGATCGTACCAAGAGACCCAGTACTTC. This sequence encodes CASRRAGSYQETQYF.

This chain connects TRBV6-5 to TRBJ2-2; no definite D call. The V and J ends lost 6 bases and 4 bases respectively, with 6 bases between them. Per germline, CDR1 MNHEY and CDR2 SVGAGI. The CDR3 length is 12 residues. The CDR3 region is CASRKTTGELFF. The CDR3 nucleotides are TGTGCCAGCAGGAAGACCACCGGGGAGCTGTTTTTT.

The V call is TRBV9, the J call TRBJ2-6, with D perhaps matching TRBD2 (5 bases). Deletions cut 4 bases from V and 0 bases from J, with 14 bases between. The germline V gene encodes CDR1 SGDLS and CDR2 YYNGEE. The CDR3 sequence is 17 residues long. The CDR3 sequence is CASSKGGSISGANVLTF. CDR3 in DNA: TGTGCCAGCAGCAAAGGTGGGAGTATCTCTGGGGCCAACGTCCTGACTTTC.

The chain has TRBV6-1 and TRBJ2-5; D might be TRBD2 (6 bases). V was pared by 8 bases and J by 7 bases, with 17 bases between. The CDR3 is 13 residues long. CDR1 is MNHNS and CDR2 is SASEGT in the germline V gene. CDR3 nucleotides: TGTGCCAGCGGGGGGACTCGGCAGGGGACCCAGTACTTC. Amino acid sequence: CASGGTRQGTQYF.

For the CDR3, the DNA is TGTGCCAGCAGCCATCGGGACAGGGGATTTCAGCCCCAGCATTTT. It encodes CASSHRDRGFQPQHF. This chain connects TRBV5-6 to TRBJ1-5, with 10 bases fitting TRBD1. The ends lost 4 bases at V and 6 bases at J; junction bases unmatched: 7. Germline V gives CDR1 SGHDT, CDR2 YYEEEE. The CDR3 totals 15 residues.

The V call is TRBV4-1, the J call TRBJ2-3; 16 bases are shared with TRBD2. With 4 bases clipped from V and 4 bases from J, the junction kept 5 bases outside the gene matches. The CDR3 is made up of 17 amino acids. Germline V lookup: CDR1 MGHRA, CDR2 YSYEKL. The CDR3 reads CASSPGTSGGASDTQYF. The CDR3 DNA follows: TGCGCCAGCAGCCCCGGGACTAGCGGGGGGGCGTCAGATACGCAGTATTTT.